This TCR beta chain was captured by sequencing in a study of cytomegalovirus exposure and HLA in healthy donors. Study overall: The 120 or so validation repertoires were reported in a later analysis to have been generated on the same platform as the approximately 600 first-cohort repertoires.

Remarks on this clone: Its target is not known.

Study conclusions and caveats: The tendency of first-cohort TCR clusters to co-occur in the roughly 120 validation repertoires was the finding of a later analysis. Most sequenced TCRs were rare (though some public TCRs occurred in many donors).

The CDR3 loop spans 17 amino acids. The V gene end was trimmed by 3 bases and the J gene end by 1 base; junction bases not matched to a gene: 8. Germline V gene data show CDR1 as MNHEY and CDR2 as SMNVEV (reference sequence). Profiled with immunoSEQ multiplex PCR; TCRdb holds only in-frame clones, not every one. The sample contains 90,000 to 110,000 clones, 85% to 90% of which appear only once. The material sequenced was PBMCs. This clonotype was sampled from a woman under 30 in good health and CMV-seronegative. The chain carries TRBV27 and TRBJ2-2; 7 nucleotides line up with TRBD1. This chain's CDR3 is CASSFGTELENTGELFF. The CDR3 DNA follows: TGTGCCAGCAGTTTTGGGACAGAACTCGAGAACACCGGGGAGCTGTTTTTT.